The 25 T cell receptor beta chains in this list originate from one sample, sequenced in a study of shared clonotypes between healthy human individuals. TCRdb keeps only in-frame clones here, not all; method: immunoSEQ multiplex PCR. The top ten clones hold 0.4% to 0.55% of a sample with over a million clones, around 78% of them seen once. Source material: memory CD4+ T cells from PBMCs. Subset noted: CD45RA-negative fraction. The receptors derive from a man aged 18 to 29 in good health. Some clones in this sample may be carry-over from other donors' samples.

The rearrangement joins TRBV18 to TRBJ2-7, with 9 nucleotides matching TRBD2. V was pared by 0 bases and J by 2 bases, with 8 bases of the junction left unmatched. The CDR3 is 17 amino acids. Germline CDR1 and CDR2: KGHSH and LQKENI. The CDR3 loop is CASSPPRGASGTYEQYF. The CDR3 DNA follows: TGTGCCAGCTCACCACCTCGAGGGGCTAGCGGGACCTACGAGCAGTACTTC. Variable domain in full (rest from reference TRBV18 and TRBJ2-7): NAGVMQNPRHLVRRRGQEARLRCSPMKGHSHVYWYRQLPEEGLKFMVYLQKENIIDESGMPKERFSAEFPKEGPSILRIQQVVRGDSAAYFCASSPPRGASGTYEQYFGPGTRLTVT.

Ten or more counts support this clone. The same CDR3 also results from other DNA sequences found in this sample. V usage is TRBV9 and J usage is TRBJ1-2; 10 nucleotides agree with TRBD1. CDR3 length equals 16 residues. The V gene end was trimmed by 0 bases and the J gene end by 5 bases; junction bases not matched to a gene: 7. From germline, CDR1 is SGDLS and CDR2 YYNGEE. CDR3 nucleotide sequence: TGTGCCAGCAGCGTAGCTAATATGGGACAGGGGTATGGCTACACCTTC. It encodes CASSVANMGQGYGYTF.

In its sample, this clone was seen once. V and J are TRBV9 and TRBJ2-3, with 11 bases aligning to TRBD2. The V segment lost 4 bases and the J segment 2 bases; nucleotides outside the gene matches: 6. The germline CDR1 and CDR2 sequences are SGDLS and YYNGEE. This CDR3 contains 16 residues. The CDR3 sequence: CASSPLAGGPTDTQYF. In DNA form, the CDR3 reads TGTGCCAGCAGCCCCTTAGCGGGAGGGCCCACAGATACGCAGTATTTT.

The rearrangement joins TRBV28 to TRBJ1-1; no definite D call. This CDR3 has 11 residues. Germline CDR1 MDHEN, CDR2 SYDVKM. V lost 6 bases to trimming and J lost 6 bases, with 8 bases between them. CDR3 loop: CASSGVAEAFF. The CDR3 DNA is TGTGCCAGCAGCGGGGTGGCTGAAGCTTTCTTT.

Worth noting for this clone: The same CDR3 can be traced to other DNA sequences in this sample. The V call is TRBV11-2, the J call TRBJ2-3; the D is unclear. This CDR3 is built from 12 residues. Germline CDR1 reads SGHAT; CDR2 reads FQNNGV. V was cut by 5 bases and J by 0 bases, with 3 bases left in between. The CDR3 sequence: CASSLSTDTQYF. DNA for the CDR3: TGTGCCAGCAGCCTAAGCACAGATACGCAGTATTTT.

The V and J genes are TRBV11-2 and TRBJ2-7; tentative D call: TRBD2 (5 bases). Deletions cut 2 bases from V and 4 bases from J, with 12 bases between. Looked up from germline, CDR1 is SGHAT and CDR2 is FQNNGV. There are 14 residues in the CDR3. The CDR3 sequence: CASSLSGSRYEQYF. In nucleotides, the CDR3 is TGTGCCAGCAGCTTAAGTGGGAGTCGATACGAGCAGTACTTC.

This rearrangement joins TRBV27 to TRBJ1-1; D remains ambiguous. The V end was cut by 5 bases, the J end by 5 bases, with 12 bases between. CDR3 length equals 13 residues. CDR1 is MNHEY and CDR2 is SMNVEV in the germline V gene (reference sequence). CDR3: CASSKSTGTEAFF. DNA of the CDR3: TGTGCCAGCAGTAAGTCGACGGGGACTGAAGCTTTCTTT.

V usage is TRBV6-5 and J usage is TRBJ1-5, with TRBD1 matching 9 bases. In germline, CDR1 is MNHEY, CDR2 SVGAGI. The CDR3 consists of 15 residues. V trimming: 2 bases; J trimming: 4 bases; junction bases outside the gene matches: 3. The DNA for the CDR3 is TGTGCCAGCAGTTACACAGGGGGCGGGAATCAGCCCCAGCATTTT. It specifies CASSYTGGGNQPQHF.

The V call is TRBV19, the J call TRBJ2-3; a possible D gene is TRBD2 (5 bases). V lost 2 bases to trimming and J lost 6 bases, with 15 bases between them. From germline, CDR1 is LNHDA and CDR2 SQIVND (reference sequence). The CDR3 has 15 amino acids. The CDR3 protein is CASSIQEDRRDTQYF. The DNA of the CDR3 is TGTGCCAGTAGTATACAGGAGGACCGCCGGGATACGCAGTATTTT.

The rearrangement uses TRBV28 and TRBJ2-7, with a possible D match to TRBD1 (6 bases). The CDR3 has 14 residues. Trimming cost V 3 bases and J 3 bases, with 12 bases left between them. From germline, CDR1 is MDHEN and CDR2 SYDVKM. The chain's CDR3 is CASSLADSLYEQYF. CDR3 nucleotide sequence: TGTGCCAGCAGTTTGGCGGACAGCCTCTACGAGCAGTACTTC.

This chain joins TRBV4-1 and TRBJ1-3, with no clear D. The germline V gene has CDR1 MGHRA and CDR2 YSYEKL. The CDR3 length is 15 residues. Trimming took off 1 base at V and 4 bases at J, with 11 bases between the two ends. The CDR3 bases are TGCGCCAGCAGCCAAGGACCGGTGGGGGGAAACACCATATATTTT. Amino acids: CASSQGPVGGNTIYF.

The CDR3 sequence is CASSLDYGGRTTDTQYF. In nucleotides, the CDR3 is TGTGCCAGCAGCCTGGACTACGGCGGGAGGACAACAGATACGCAGTATTTT. The chain employs TRBV7-2 and TRBJ2-3; 8 bases align to TRBD2. This CDR3 has 17 amino acids. The germline gives CDR1 SGHTA, CDR2 FQGNSA. V shed 5 bases and J 3 bases; nucleotides not matched to a gene: 13.

The CDR3 loop is CASSESSLRQPQHF. DNA for the CDR3: TGCGCCAGCAGTGAGTCGTCTTTGCGGCAGCCCCAGCATTTT. The rearrangement uses TRBV10-2 and TRBJ1-5; D not resolved. The germline CDR1 and CDR2 sequences are WSHSY and SAAADI. V was cut by 0 bases and J by 7 bases, with 10 bases left in between. The CDR3 consists of 14 residues.

The chain combines TRBV2 with TRBJ1-1; D call uncertain. CDR3 size: 14 residues. V lost 6 bases and J lost 1, with 12 bases in between. Germline loops: CDR1 SNHLY, CDR2 FYNNEI. CDR3 residues: CASSVRSRNTEAFF. The CDR3 coding sequence is TGTGCCAGCAGCGTCCGGTCCCGGAACACTGAAGCTTTCTTT.

The V call is TRBV7-2, the J call TRBJ2-7; 12 bases are a match to TRBD2. The CDR3 extends over 17 amino acids. The germline V gene encodes CDR1 SGHTA and CDR2 FQGNSA. Unmatched junction bases numbered 7, after V lost 1 base and J lost 3 bases. CDR3 sequence (DNA): TGTGCCAGCAGCTTAGATCTAGCGGGAGGGTCGGGCTACGAGCAGTACTTC. Encoded protein: CASSLDLAGGSGYEQYF.

The gene calls are TRBV4-2 and TRBJ1-5; TRBD1 matches at 7 bases. The ends lost 2 bases at V and 5 bases at J; junction bases unmatched: 9. This CDR3 spans 16 amino acids. Germline lookup yields CDR1 LGHNA and CDR2 YNFKEQ. This CDR3 is CASSQPRTQGYQPQHF. The CDR3 bases are TGTGCCAGCAGCCAACCCCGGACACAGGGGTATCAGCCCCAGCATTTT.

V gene TRBV28 combines with J gene TRBJ1-5, with a weak D call TRBD1 (5 bases). The CDR3 sequence is 15 residues long. The germline V gene has CDR1 MDHEN and CDR2 SYDVKM. V was shortened by 5 bases and J by 1 base, with 12 bases between the two germline ends. This chain's CDR3 is CASSVGGTSNQPQHF. The CDR3 DNA is TGTGCCAGCAGTGTTGGGGGAACAAGCAATCAGCCCCAGCATTTT.

The chain recombines TRBV28 with TRBJ2-7; D unclear. V lost 10 bases, J lost 3 bases, and 10 bases lay in between. CDR1 MDHEN and CDR2 SYDVKM come from the germline V gene. This CDR3 comprises 11 residues. The CDR3 sequence: CATKSFYEQYF. For the CDR3, the DNA is TGTGCCACCAAATCCTTCTACGAGCAGTACTTC.

The V and J genes are TRBV5-1 and TRBJ1-3; the D is unclear. The CDR3 has 16 amino acids. Germline CDR1 SGHRS, CDR2 YFSETQ. V shed 0 bases and J shed 2 bases, with 12 bases lying between them. The CDR3 DNA reads TGCGCCAGCAGCTTGGAGGGTGGCTTTACTGGAAACACCATATATTTT. Translation gives CASSLEGGFTGNTIYF.

This clone has only a few counts. J is TRBJ2-7 and V is TRBV10-3; 7 nucleotides agree with TRBD2. The germline gives CDR1 ENHRY, CDR2 SYGVKD. The CDR3 is made up of 16 amino acids. The J segment lost 1 base and the V segment lost 0 bases, leaving 6 bases of the junction unmatched. Written as DNA, the CDR3 is TGTGCCATCAGTGAGTCTCCCAGCGGGACTTCCTACGAGCAGTACTTC. Its protein product is CAISESPSGTSYEQYF.

The V and J genes are TRBV6-5 and TRBJ1-2; D unresolved. Germline lookup yields CDR1 MNHEY and CDR2 SVGAGI. The CDR3 runs 13 residues. The germline V and J ends were trimmed by 6 bases and 4 bases, with 12 bases remaining between them. The CDR3 protein is CASSLQSFYGYTF. CDR3 in DNA: TGTGCCAGCAGCTTACAGTCTTTCTATGGCTACACCTTC.

The chain carries TRBV7-3 and TRBJ2-3; TRBD1 aligns across 8 bases. This CDR3 is 14 amino acids long. Germline V gene data show CDR1 as SGHTA and CDR2 as FQGTGA. Unmatched junction bases numbered 6, after V lost 4 bases and J lost 6 bases. This chain's CDR3 is CASSYDRGYDTQYF. DNA of the CDR3: TGTGCCAGCAGCTATGACAGGGGCTATGATACGCAGTATTTT. The full variable domain, completed using reference TRBV7-3 and TRBJ2-3, is GAGVSQTPSNKVTEKGKYVELRCDPISGHTALYWYRQSLGQGPEFLIYFQGTGAADDSGLPNDRFFAVRPEGSVSTLKIQRTERGDSAVYLCASSYDRGYDTQYFGPGTRLTVL.

The gene calls are TRBV28 and TRBJ1-1; D remains ambiguous. V was cut by 2 bases and J by 6 bases, with 13 bases left in between. The CDR3 covers 14 residues. Germline V gives CDR1 MDHEN, CDR2 SYDVKM. In DNA form, the CDR3 reads TGTGCCAGCAGTTTACCCGGGCCGGGCCCTGAAGCTTTCTTT. Translating it yields CASSLPGPGPEAFF.

J is TRBJ2-3 and V is TRBV2, with TRBD2 identical over 8 bases. Germline V lookup: CDR1 SNHLY, CDR2 FYNNEI. This CDR3 region has 15 residues. Trimming removed 7 bases from V and 2 bases from J; junction bases left unmatched: 8. The CDR3 loop is CASTTGLAATDTQYF. In DNA form, the CDR3 reads TGTGCCAGCACTACCGGACTAGCAGCCACAGATACGCAGTATTTT.

This clone was seen a few times. The CDR3 loop is CASSLSLSYGYTF. Here the CDR3 DNA reads TGTGCCAGCAGCCTCAGTTTAAGCTATGGCTACACCTTC. The V and J genes are TRBV5-4 and TRBJ1-2; D is uncertain. Trimming pared 4 bases from V and 4 bases from J, leaving 11 bases between. The CDR3 has 13 amino acids. In germline, CDR1 is SGHNT, CDR2 YYREEE (reference sequence).